These T cell receptor beta chains were read from a single sample in a study of monozygotic twins with inflammatory bowel disease. TCRdb reprocessed the 5' RACE reads and keeps a single row for each CDR3 protein, giving no DNA. Listed are some 200,000 distinct CDR3 sequences; under 8.5% falls within the top ten. Sequenced material: blood. The receptors were gathered from a human donor with ulcerative colitis or Crohn's disease, or a healthy co-twin of an affected twin (not recorded which). Both conserved end residues are part of each CDR3.

j_call: TRBJ2-1; v_call: TRBV2; cdr3_aa: CASSGQHEQFF
j_call: TRBJ1-1; v_call: TRBV19; cdr3_aa: CASRWGNTEAFF
j_call: TRBJ1-3; v_call: TRBV6-1; cdr3_aa: CASAETGQGLRNTIYF
j_call: TRBJ2-7; v_call: TRBV14; cdr3_aa: CASSQDVGQKYF
j_call: TRBJ1-2; v_call: TRBV29-1; cdr3_aa: CSVERGFGYTF
j_call: TRBJ1-5; v_call: TRBV6-1; cdr3_aa: CASSPGGPNQPQHF
j_call: TRBJ2-7; v_call: TRBV12-3/TRBV12-4; cdr3_aa: CASSFKGQTYSYEQYF
j_call: TRBJ2-3; v_call: TRBV7-9; cdr3_aa: CASIIGAGFADTQYF
j_call: TRBJ1-3; v_call: TRBV6-1; cdr3_aa: CASSRGVSSGNTIYF
j_call: TRBJ2-5; v_call: TRBV6-6; cdr3_aa: CASRNRGRMETQYF
j_call: TRBJ2-1; v_call: TRBV4-2; cdr3_aa: CASSQPTSGRIDNEQFF
j_call: TRBJ1-5; v_call: TRBV12-3/TRBV12-4; cdr3_aa: CASSPGRSLNQPQHF
j_call: TRBJ2-5; v_call: TRBV19; cdr3_aa: CASSVTGGETQYF
j_call: TRBJ1-2; v_call: TRBV7-2; cdr3_aa: CASSLDAGLDYGYTF
j_call: TRBJ2-1; v_call: TRBV4-1; cdr3_aa: CASSQDAWQWQGQSEQFF
j_call: TRBJ2-3; v_call: TRBV5-1; cdr3_aa: CASSDSPDTQYF
j_call: TRBJ1-5; v_call: TRBV7-6; cdr3_aa: CASSLDSGWGNQPQHF
j_call: TRBJ2-7; v_call: TRBV5-1; cdr3_aa: CASSPSGRRGQYF
j_call: TRBJ2-5; v_call: TRBV11-2; cdr3_aa: CASSLVPGPQETQYF
j_call: TRBJ2-7; v_call: TRBV29-1; cdr3_aa: CSATAWNEQYF
j_call: TRBJ2-7; v_call: TRBV5-5; cdr3_aa: CASSLLRGAPYEQYF
j_call: TRBJ2-4; v_call: TRBV20-1; cdr3_aa: CSARDAGLAKNIQYF
j_call: TRBJ1-3; v_call: TRBV4-2; cdr3_aa: CASSQDSNAGNTIYF
j_call: TRBJ2-7; v_call: TRBV10-1; cdr3_aa: CARPGQGDEQYF
j_call: TRBJ1-2; v_call: TRBV7-6; cdr3_aa: CASSLTGGANYGYTF
j_call: TRBJ1-1; v_call: TRBV6-6; cdr3_aa: CASTPTGLAEAFF
j_call: TRBJ1-6; v_call: TRBV5-4; cdr3_aa: CASSLGGQRAF
j_call: TRBJ2-3; v_call: TRBV5-6; cdr3_aa: CASSYGGGPDTQYF
j_call: TRBJ1-5; v_call: TRBV3-1; cdr3_aa: CASSQAWTGDSNQPQHF
j_call: TRBJ2-1; v_call: TRBV11-1; cdr3_aa: CASSPIWGGGTGNNEQFF
j_call: TRBJ2-7; v_call: TRBV2; cdr3_aa: CAIQTRNYEQYF
j_call: TRBJ2-7; v_call: TRBV12-3/TRBV12-4; cdr3_aa: CASSPLGGSYEQYF
j_call: TRBJ2-1; v_call: TRBV30; cdr3_aa: CASNPTPTMMQFF
j_call: TRBJ2-7; v_call: TRBV6-1; cdr3_aa: CASSGQDTYEQYF
j_call: TRBJ2-7; v_call: TRBV29-1; cdr3_aa: CSVEVLGQGTVYEQYF
j_call: TRBJ1-6; v_call: TRBV7-6; cdr3_aa: CASSLGGQGGSPLHF
j_call: TRBJ1-2; v_call: TRBV4-2; cdr3_aa: CASSQDGRQGYGYTF
j_call: TRBJ2-7; v_call: TRBV29-1; cdr3_aa: CSVGDREYYEQYF
j_call: TRBJ1-6; v_call: TRBV12-3/TRBV12-4; cdr3_aa: CASSLNGLRDSPLHF
j_call: TRBJ2-7; v_call: TRBV7-9; cdr3_aa: CASSLVVLGVPLYEQYF
j_call: TRBJ1-6; v_call: TRBV2; cdr3_aa: CASRGTGAKSPLHF
j_call: TRBJ1-6; v_call: TRBV14; cdr3_aa: CASSLGTALNSPLHF
j_call: TRBJ1-1; v_call: TRBV7-9; cdr3_aa: CASSVGTGGAYTEAFF